This T cell receptor (beta chain) originates from a study of shared clonotypes between healthy human individuals. Study-wide context: In total, the donors were two women and three men aged 18 to 49. Three CD4 naive, three CD4 memory, two CD8 naive and one CD8 memory plate were used per donor. Findings and caveats of the study: Lower generation probabilities were found for non-shared clonotypes than for those shared by all four donors. Sampling covered blood only; tissue repertoires likely differ.

A remark on this clone: Its target is not known.

The protocol was immunoSEQ multiplex PCR, while the TCRdb copy is restricted to in-frame clones and leaves out a portion. This table holds millions of clones, roughly 93% found once. The TCR was taken from a man aged 18-30 years in good health. Some clones in this sample may be carry-over from other donors' samples. Specimen: naive CD4+ T cells from PBMCs. Subset given: CD45RA+ positively selected.

The CDR3 spells CASSLVWGANTEAFF. In DNA, the CDR3 is TGTGCCAGCAGCTTAGTATGGGGGGCGAACACTGAAGCTTTCTTT. V and J are TRBV7-6 and TRBJ1-1, with D perhaps TRBD1 (6 bases). Trimming stripped 1 base from V and 1 base from J, with 10 bases between. The CDR3 has 15 amino acids. Per the germline V gene, CDR1 is SGHVS and CDR2 is FNYEAQ. The full variable domain, in which reference TRBV7-6 and TRBJ1-1 provide the parts outside the CDR3, is GAGVSQSPRYKVTKRGQDVALRCDPISGHVSLYWYRQALGQGPEFLTYFNYEAQQDKSGLPNDRFSAERPEGSISTLTIQRTEQRDSAMYRCASSLVWGANTEAFFGQGTRLTVV.